The rows below give T cell receptor beta chains drawn from one sample of a study of control samples from healthy donors and cancer patients. Generated by immunoSEQ multiplex PCR, the TCRdb table keeps only in-frame clones and is missing some. The sample shows 85,000 to 95,000 clones, approximately 78% of them seen only once. The sequenced material came from blood. These receptors were taken from a woman in her fifties or sixties in good health. Both conserved end residues are part of each CDR3. A D gene is named only where the DNA matches it firmly. The size of a clone is reported for some rows only, either as once, few or many, or as a class for expanded clones.

clone size	V gene	J gene	D gene	CDR3 DNA	CDR3 protein
many	TRBV6-5	TRBJ1-3	.	TGTGCCAGCGGCAGCTCTGGAAACACCATATATTTT	CASGSSGNTIYF
.	TRBV21-1	TRBJ2-3	.	TGTGCCAGCACCCGACAGGCTTCTAGCACAGATACGCAGTATTTT	CASTRQASSTDTQYF
.	TRBV14	TRBJ1-3	.	TGTGCCAGCAGCCCCGGGAGGGGAAGTGGAAACACCATATATTTT	CASSPGRGSGNTIYF
once	TRBV6-5	TRBJ1-6	.	TGTGCCAGCAGCAGGGGCTTGGATTCACCCCTCCACTTT	CASSRGLDSPLHF
.	TRBV2	TRBJ2-3	TRBD2	TGTGCCAGCATTTCCAACGGGGGGGTATTCGATACGCAGTATTTT	CASISNGGVFDTQYF
once	TRBV19	TRBJ1-5	.	TGTGCCAGTAGTACTGAGACAGGTTTAACTCAGCCCCAGCATTTT	CASSTETGLTQPQHF
once	TRBV18	TRBJ2-7	.	TGTGCCAGCTCAGCAGGGAGCTCCTACGAGCAGTACTTC	CASSAGSSYEQYF
.	TRBV5-6	TRBJ1-1	TRBD1	TGTGCCAGCAGCCCTCGAACAACCTCGACAGGGTTAACTGAAGCTTTCTTT	CASSPRTTSTGLTEAFF
.	TRBV11-2	TRBJ2-7	.	TGTGCCAGCAGCTTAGGTGGGTTCTCCTACGAGCAGTACTTC	CASSLGGFSYEQYF
few	TRBV18	TRBJ2-5	TRBD2	TGTGCCAGCTCGCCTCCTAGCGGACAAGAGACCCAGTACTTC	CASSPPSGQETQYF
.	TRBV7-2	TRBJ2-2	.	TGTGCCAGCAGCTTAAGCGCAGGCACCGGGGAGCTGTTTTTT	CASSLSAGTGELFF
.	TRBV5-1	TRBJ2-7	.	TGCGCCAGCAGCTACAACAGGGTCGTTGGGGCATACGAGCAGTACTTC	CASSYNRVVGAYEQYF
.	TRBV18	TRBJ1-5	.	TGTGCCAGCTCCCTCAATAAAGGACAGCATCAGCCCCAGCATTTT	CASSLNKGQHQPQHF
many	TRBV6-6	TRBJ2-2	TRBD2	TGTGCCAGCAGTCGGGGAGTAGCGGGAGAATTGGCGGACACCGGGGAGCTGTTTTTT	CASSRGVAGELADTGELFF
.	TRBV28	TRBJ1-1	.	TGTGCCAGCAGTTTACTACCGGAGGCAGCTTTCTTT	CASSLLPEAAFF
.	TRBV7-2	TRBJ1-6	.	TGTGCCAGCAGCTTATTCCCCAGCTCCTATAATTCACCCCTCCACTTT	CASSLFPSSYNSPLHF
.	TRBV5-1	TRBJ1-4	.	TGCGCCAGCAGCTTAGGACACGCGGGGAATGAAAAACTGTTTTTT	CASSLGHAGNEKLFF
.	TRBV7-9	TRBJ2-3	TRBD2	TGTGCCAGCAGCTATACTAGCGGGGGCGGGGATACGCAGTATTTT	CASSYTSGGGDTQYF
.	TRBV7-2	TRBJ2-1	.	TGTGCCAGCAGCTTAGGGGGACAACCCCACAATGAGCAGTTCTTC	CASSLGGQPHNEQFF
.	TRBV12-3/TRBV12-4	TRBJ1-5	.	TGTGCCAGCAGTTTAGTGCTAGATCAGCCCCAGCATTTT	CASSLVLDQPQHF
.	TRBV6-4	TRBJ1-2	.	TGTGCCAGCAGTGACGAGACAGGCGGGTCGAATGGCTACACCTTC	CASSDETGGSNGYTF
.	TRBV27	TRBJ2-7	TRBD2	TGTGCCTCGCGGACTAGTAATACCTACGAGCAGTACTTC	CASRTSNTYEQYF
.	TRBV6-6	TRBJ2-6	.	TGTGCCAGCAGTCAACTAAATTCCCTCTCTGGGGCCAACGTCCTGACTTTC	CASSQLNSLSGANVLTF
.	TRBV7-2	TRBJ1-6	.	TGTGCCAGCAGCTCGACCCGTTACACGACACCCCTCCACTTT	CASSSTRYTTPLHF